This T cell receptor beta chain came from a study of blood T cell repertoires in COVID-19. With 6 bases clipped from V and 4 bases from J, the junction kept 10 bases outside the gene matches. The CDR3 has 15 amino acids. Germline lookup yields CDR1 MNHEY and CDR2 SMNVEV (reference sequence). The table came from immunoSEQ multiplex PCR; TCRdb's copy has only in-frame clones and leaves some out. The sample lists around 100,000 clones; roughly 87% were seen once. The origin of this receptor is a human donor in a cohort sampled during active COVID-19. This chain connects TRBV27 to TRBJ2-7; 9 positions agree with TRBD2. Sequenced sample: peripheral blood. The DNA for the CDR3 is TGTGCCAGCAGACCTCTAGCGGGACATATTTACGAGCAGTACTTC. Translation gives CASRPLAGHIYEQYF.